This note documents a single T cell receptor beta chain sequence. No antigen is known for it. Here immunoSEQ multiplex PCR was the method, and the copy in TCRdb shows in-frame clones only, minus some. The sample comprises 550,000 to 700,000 clones, 73% of which are singletons, and around 1.8% rests with the top ten. This record belongs to a study of shared clonotypes between healthy human individuals. The wider study: The people who gave samples were a couple of women and three men aged 18 to 49.

Study conclusions and caveats: Approximately 5% was the fraction of naive CD4 clonotypes found shared across four donors. Clonotypes which were not shared had lower generation probabilities than clonotypes that all four donors shared.

Trimming cost V 6 bases and J 7 bases, with 13 bases left between them. CDR1 is ENHRY, CDR2 SYGVKD, per germline. The CDR3 length is 12 residues. The V gene is TRBV10-3, the J gene TRBJ2-7; D is perhaps TRBD2 (6 bases). Input material: memory CD4+ T cells sorted from blood. Subset: CD45RA-negative fraction. This clonotype was obtained from a woman aged 30 to 39 in good health. The CDR3 DNA follows: TGTGCCATCAGGGAGGGGACTCGAGAGCAGTACTTC. It is translated as CAIREGTREQYF.